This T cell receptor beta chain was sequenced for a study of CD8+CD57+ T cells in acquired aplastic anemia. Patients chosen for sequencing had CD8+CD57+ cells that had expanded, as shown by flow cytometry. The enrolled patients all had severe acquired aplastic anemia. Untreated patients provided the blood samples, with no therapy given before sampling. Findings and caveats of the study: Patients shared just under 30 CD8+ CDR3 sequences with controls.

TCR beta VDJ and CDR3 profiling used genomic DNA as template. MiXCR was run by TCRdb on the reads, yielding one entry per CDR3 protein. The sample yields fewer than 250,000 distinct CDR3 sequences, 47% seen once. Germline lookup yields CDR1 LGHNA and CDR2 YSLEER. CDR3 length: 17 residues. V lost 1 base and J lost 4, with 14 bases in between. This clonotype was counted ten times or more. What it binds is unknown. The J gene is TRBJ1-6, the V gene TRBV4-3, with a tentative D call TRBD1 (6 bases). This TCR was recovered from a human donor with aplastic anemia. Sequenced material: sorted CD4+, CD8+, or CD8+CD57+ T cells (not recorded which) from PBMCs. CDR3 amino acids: CASSQVPGALYNSPLHF. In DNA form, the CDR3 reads TGCGCCAGCAGCCAAGTCCCAGGGGCCCTTTATAATTCACCCCTCCACTTT.